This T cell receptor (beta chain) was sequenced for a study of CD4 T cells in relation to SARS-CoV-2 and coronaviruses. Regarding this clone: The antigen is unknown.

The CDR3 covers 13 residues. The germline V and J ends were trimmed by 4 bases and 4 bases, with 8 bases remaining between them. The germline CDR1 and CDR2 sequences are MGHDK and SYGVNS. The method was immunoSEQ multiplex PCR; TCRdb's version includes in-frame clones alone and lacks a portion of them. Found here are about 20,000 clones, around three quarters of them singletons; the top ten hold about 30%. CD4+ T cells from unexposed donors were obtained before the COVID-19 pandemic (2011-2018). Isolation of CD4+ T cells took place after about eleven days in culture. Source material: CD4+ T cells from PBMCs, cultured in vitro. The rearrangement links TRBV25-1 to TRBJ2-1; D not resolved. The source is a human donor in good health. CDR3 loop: CASSAFRYNEQFF. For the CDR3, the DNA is TGTGCCAGCAGTGCCTTCCGGTACAATGAGCAGTTCTTC.